This T cell receptor beta chain was identified during a study of CXCR3-negative and CXCR3-positive naive CD8 T cells. CDR3 length: 18 residues. Germline CDR1 SQVTM, CDR2 ANQGSEA. CD45RO-CCR7+CD27+CD95- characterized naive CD8+ T cells. Study observations and caveats: The naive subsets expressed comparable surface CD5, and the authors inferred TCR strength from TRB CDR3 properties.

The libraries of TRB cDNA were constructed through 5' RACE using UMI labels. For each CDR3 protein, TCRdb gives one entry from its re-call of the 5' RACE reads, without DNA. The specimen's table records about 130,000 distinct CDR3 sequences. About this clonotype itself: Its antigen is unidentified.

The V gene is TRBV29-1, the J gene TRBJ2-3; TCRdb's D call, TRBD2, is unchecked because there is no DNA. The TCR was taken from a human donor in good health. Some clones in this sample may be carry-over from other donors' samples. The source material was naive CXCR3- CD8+ T cells from blood. The sample's subset: CD45RO-CCR7+CD27+CD95- naive CD8+ T cells lacking CXCR3 (TNR3-). The CDR3 here is CSVDTSGGALVSTDTQYF.